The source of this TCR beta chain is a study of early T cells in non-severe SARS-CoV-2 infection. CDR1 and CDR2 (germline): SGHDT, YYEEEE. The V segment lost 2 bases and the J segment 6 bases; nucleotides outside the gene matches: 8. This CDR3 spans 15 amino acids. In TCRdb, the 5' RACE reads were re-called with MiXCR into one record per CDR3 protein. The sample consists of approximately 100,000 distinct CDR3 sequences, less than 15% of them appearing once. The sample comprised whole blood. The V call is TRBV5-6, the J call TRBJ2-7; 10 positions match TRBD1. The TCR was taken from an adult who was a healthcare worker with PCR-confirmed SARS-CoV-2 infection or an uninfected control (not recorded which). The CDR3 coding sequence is TGTGCCAGCAGCTTCCGAGGGACAGGGGTAGTCGAGCAGTACTTC. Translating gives CASSFRGTGVVEQYF.